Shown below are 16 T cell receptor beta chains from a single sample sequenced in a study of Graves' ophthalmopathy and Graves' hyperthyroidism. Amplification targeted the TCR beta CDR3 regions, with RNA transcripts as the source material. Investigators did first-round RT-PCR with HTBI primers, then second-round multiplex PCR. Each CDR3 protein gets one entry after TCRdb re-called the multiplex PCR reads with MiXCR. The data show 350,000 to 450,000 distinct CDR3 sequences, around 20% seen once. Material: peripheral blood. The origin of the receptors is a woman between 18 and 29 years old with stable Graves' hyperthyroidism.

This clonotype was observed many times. The CDR3 sequence is CATSDLTGSEAFF. CDR3 DNA sequence: TGTGCCACCAGTGATTTGACAGGAAGTGAAGCTTTCTTT. The V call is TRBV24-1, the J call TRBJ1-1; the D gene is possibly TRBD1 (5 bases). This CDR3 has 13 residues. V was clipped by 0 bases and J by 7 bases, with 8 bases between them. Per the germline V gene, CDR1 is KGHDR and CDR2 is SFDVKD.

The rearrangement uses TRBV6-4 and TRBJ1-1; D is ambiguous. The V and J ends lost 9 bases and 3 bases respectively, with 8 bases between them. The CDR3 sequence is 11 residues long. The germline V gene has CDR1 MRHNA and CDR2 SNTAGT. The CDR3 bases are TGTGCCAGTACACCTGACACTGAAGCTTTCTTT. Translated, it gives CASTPDTEAFF.

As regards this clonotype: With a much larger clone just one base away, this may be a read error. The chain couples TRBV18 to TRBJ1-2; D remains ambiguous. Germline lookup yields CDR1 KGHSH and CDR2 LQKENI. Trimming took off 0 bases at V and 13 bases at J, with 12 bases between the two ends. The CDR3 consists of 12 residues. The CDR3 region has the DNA TGTGCCAGCTCACCACCTGTCAAGGCAATCACCTTC. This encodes CASSPPVKAITF.

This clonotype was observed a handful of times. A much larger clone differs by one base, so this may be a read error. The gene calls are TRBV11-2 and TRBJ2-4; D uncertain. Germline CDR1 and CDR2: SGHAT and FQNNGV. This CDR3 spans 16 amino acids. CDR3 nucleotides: TGTGCCAGCAGCTTAGCACGTTGGGCCCGGCCGGGCATTAAGTACTTC. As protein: CASSLARWARPGIKYF.

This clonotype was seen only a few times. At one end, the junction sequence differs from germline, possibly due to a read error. The CDR3 reads CATSDRDSKPYEQYF. The CDR3, as DNA: TGTGCCACCAGTGACCGGGACTCCAAGCCCTACGAGCAGTACTTC. The chain employs TRBV12-3 or TRBV12-4 and TRBJ2-7; TRBD2 might be the D (6 bases). The length of the CDR3 is 15 residues.

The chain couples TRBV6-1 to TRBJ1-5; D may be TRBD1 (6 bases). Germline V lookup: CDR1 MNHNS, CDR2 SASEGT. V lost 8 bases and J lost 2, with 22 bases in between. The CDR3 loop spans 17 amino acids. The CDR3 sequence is CASRGAGKVFGNQPQHF. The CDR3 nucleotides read TGTGCCAGCCGGGGGGCTGGCAAGGTATTTGGCAATCAGCCCCAGCATTTT.

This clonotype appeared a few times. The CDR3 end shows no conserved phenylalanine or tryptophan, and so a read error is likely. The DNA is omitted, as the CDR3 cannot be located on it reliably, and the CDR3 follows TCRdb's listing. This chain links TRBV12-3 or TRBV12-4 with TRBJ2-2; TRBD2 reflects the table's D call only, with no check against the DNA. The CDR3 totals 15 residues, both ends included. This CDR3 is CASSLVGEETGELWL.

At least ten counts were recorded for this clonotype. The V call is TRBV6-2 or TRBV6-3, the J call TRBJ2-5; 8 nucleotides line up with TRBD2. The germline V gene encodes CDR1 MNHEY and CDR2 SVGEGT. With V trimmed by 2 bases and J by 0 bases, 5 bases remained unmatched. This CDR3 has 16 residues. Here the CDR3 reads CASSYVSGVYQETQYF. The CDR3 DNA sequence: TGTGCCAGCAGTTACGTTAGCGGGGTGTACCAAGAGACCCAGTACTTC.

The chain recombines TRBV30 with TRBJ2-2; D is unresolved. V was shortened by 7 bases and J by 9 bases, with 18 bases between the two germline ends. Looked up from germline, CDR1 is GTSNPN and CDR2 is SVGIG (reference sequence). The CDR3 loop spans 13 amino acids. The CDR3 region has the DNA TGTGCCTCGAATAACGATCTATACCGGGAGCTGTTTTTT. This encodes CASNNDLYRELFF.

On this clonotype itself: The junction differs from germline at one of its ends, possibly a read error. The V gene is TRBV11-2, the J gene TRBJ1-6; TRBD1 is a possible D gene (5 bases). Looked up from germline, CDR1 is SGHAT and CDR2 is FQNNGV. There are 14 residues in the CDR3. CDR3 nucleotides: TGTGCCAGCAACTTATACCCCGTCGACAGCCCTCTCCACTTT. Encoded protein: CASNLYPVDSPLHF.

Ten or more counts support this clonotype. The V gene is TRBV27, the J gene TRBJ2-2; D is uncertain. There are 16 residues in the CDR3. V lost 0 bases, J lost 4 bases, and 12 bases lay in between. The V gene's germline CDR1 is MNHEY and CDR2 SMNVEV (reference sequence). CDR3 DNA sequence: TGTGCCAGCAGTTTATCGGCTAGGATATTCACCGGGGAGCTGTTTTTT. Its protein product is CASSLSARIFTGELFF.

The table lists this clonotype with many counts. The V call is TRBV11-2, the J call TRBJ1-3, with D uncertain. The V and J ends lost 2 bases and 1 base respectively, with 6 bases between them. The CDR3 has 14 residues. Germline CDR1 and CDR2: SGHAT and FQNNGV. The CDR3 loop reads CASSLLESGNTIYF. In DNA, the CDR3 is TGTGCCAGCAGCTTATTAGAATCTGGAAACACCATATATTTT.

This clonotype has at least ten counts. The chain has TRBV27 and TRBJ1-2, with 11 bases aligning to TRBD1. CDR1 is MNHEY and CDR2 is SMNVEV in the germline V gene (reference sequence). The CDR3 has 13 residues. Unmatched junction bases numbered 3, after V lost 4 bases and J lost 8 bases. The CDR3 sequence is CASSWTGGRGYTF. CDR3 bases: TGTGCCAGCAGTTGGACAGGGGGCAGGGGCTACACCTTC.

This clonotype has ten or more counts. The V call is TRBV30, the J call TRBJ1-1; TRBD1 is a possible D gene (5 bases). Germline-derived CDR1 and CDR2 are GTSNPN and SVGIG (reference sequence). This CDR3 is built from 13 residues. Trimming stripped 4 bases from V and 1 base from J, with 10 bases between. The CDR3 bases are TGTGCCTGGAACCGGGGACCGAACACTGAAGCTTTCTTT. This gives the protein CAWNRGPNTEAFF.

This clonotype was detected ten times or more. In DNA, the CDR3 is TGTGCCAGCAGTCCCCTGGGACAGGGCGGGAATCAGCCCCAGCATTTT. Translated, it gives CASSPLGQGGNQPQHF. V is TRBV27 and J is TRBJ1-5, with 9 positions matching TRBD1. J gave up 4 bases and V 5 bases, and 9 bases lay outside the gene matches. Per germline, CDR1 MNHEY and CDR2 SMNVEV (reference sequence). The CDR3 has 16 amino acids.

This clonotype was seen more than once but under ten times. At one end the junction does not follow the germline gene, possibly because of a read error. CDR3 sequence (DNA): TGTGCCAGCTGCTTGTGGCAGGCCAACTATGGCTACACCTTC. It yields the protein CASCLWQANYGYTF. The J gene is TRBJ1-2, the V gene TRBV5-5, with D unclear. The CDR3 is made up of 14 amino acids. The germline CDR1 and CDR2 sequences are SGHKS and YYEKEE (reference sequence).